This passage covers 15 T cell receptor beta chains from one sample sequenced in a study of blood T cells in healthy people across ages. A sample-barcoded 5' primer and a J-beta primer mix were used in a second PCR of roughly 7 to 11 cycles. TCRdb re-called the 5' RACE reads with MiXCR, one entry per CDR3 protein. The data contain just under 550,000 distinct CDR3 sequences, approximately 25% of them singletons. The data were also submitted as part of a second study, on T cells of mothers and their children.

The source material was blood. The receptors originated from a boy aged 5-17 years in good health.

The chain couples TRBV3-1 to TRBJ1-3; D is undetermined. CDR1 and CDR2 from the germline V gene are LGHDT and YNNKEL (reference sequence). Trimming took off 7 bases at V and 1 base at J, with 20 bases between the two ends. CDR3 size: 17 residues. The CDR3 spells CASTKSRRLESGNTIYF. The CDR3 DNA is TGTGCCAGCACCAAAAGCCGCAGGTTGGAGTCTGGAAACACCATATATTTT.

The genes are TRBV28 and TRBJ1-5, with 9 bases lining up with TRBD1. Germline-derived CDR1 and CDR2 are MDHEN and SYDVKM. This CDR3 contains 15 residues. V lost 5 bases to trimming and J lost 7 bases; unmatched junction nucleotides: 9. The CDR3 region has the DNA TGTGCCAGCAGTCCCTACCGGGACAGGGAACAGCCCCAGCATTTT. It specifies CASSPYRDREQPQHF.

The chain uses TRBV29-1 and TRBJ2-6; the D is unclear. V was cut by 3 bases and J by 0 bases, with 6 bases left in between. Germline V gene data show CDR1 as SQVTM and CDR2 as ANQGSEA. The CDR3 spans 14 residues. The CDR3 protein is CSVENFSGANVLTF. CDR3 sequence (DNA): TGCAGCGTTGAGAACTTCTCTGGGGCCAACGTCCTGACTTTC.

A few counts support this clonotype. The rearrangement links TRBV27 to TRBJ2-3; D is perhaps TRBD1 or TRBD2 (5 bases each). The CDR3 totals 15 residues. Per germline, CDR1 MNHEY and CDR2 SMNVEV (reference sequence). The V end was cut by 5 bases, the J end by 2 bases, with 14 bases between. The CDR3 DNA reads TGTGCCAGCAGTCCCAAGGGACGGTACACAGATACGCAGTATTTT. Protein: CASSPKGRYTDTQYF.

This clonotype occurred a few times. CDR3 loop: CASSPPTSGGLAKNIQYF. Here the CDR3 DNA reads TGTGCCAGCAGCCCGCCGACTAGCGGGGGTCTAGCCAAAAACATTCAGTACTTC. The J gene is TRBJ2-4, the V gene TRBV11-2; TRBD2 agrees at 12 bases. This CDR3 is built from 18 residues. CDR1 is SGHAT, CDR2 FQNNGV, per germline. Trimming took 5 bases from V and 0 from J; bases not matched to a gene: 8.

The rearrangement joins TRBV7-3 to TRBJ2-3; TRBD1 agrees at 9 bases. Germline lookup yields CDR1 SGHTA and CDR2 FQGTGA. V dropped 6 bases and J dropped 2; count of bases not matched to a gene: 6. The CDR3 length is 15 residues. The CDR3 DNA is TGTGCCAGCAGGGGGACAGGGCACCCCACAGATACGCAGTATTTT. It codes for CASRGTGHPTDTQYF.

This clonotype turned up a few times. The rearrangement links TRBV6-6 to TRBJ1-2; D gene ambiguous. Germline CDR1 MNHNY, CDR2 SVGAGI (reference sequence). With 1 base removed from V and 1 base from J, the gap between germline ends came to 7 bases. CDR3 size: 14 residues. The CDR3 reads CASSYYLGNYGYTF. The CDR3 nucleotides read TGTGCCAGCAGTTACTATCTGGGTAACTATGGCTACACCTTC.

The chain links TRBV3-1 to TRBJ1-1, with D possibly matching TRBD1 (5 bases). Trimming left V 6 bases short and J 0 bases short, with 11 bases between. CDR1 is LGHDT, CDR2 YNNKEL, per germline (reference sequence). The CDR3 runs 14 residues. The DNA of the CDR3 is TGTGCCAGCAGGAATAGGGGTATGAACACTGAAGCTTTCTTT. Translation gives CASRNRGMNTEAFF.

The rearrangement links TRBV29-1 to TRBJ1-2; possibly TRBD1 for D (6 bases). This CDR3 has 10 amino acids. The V end lost 3 bases, the J end lost 7 bases, and 6 bases lay between the germline ends. Germline V CDR1 and CDR2: SQVTM, ANQGSEA. CDR3 DNA: TGCAGCGTTGACAGGGGTGGCTACACCTTC. This codes for CSVDRGGYTF.

The chain links TRBV11-2 to TRBJ2-2; 12 nucleotides match TRBD2. V dropped 5 bases and J dropped 7; count of bases not matched to a gene: 5. This CDR3 has 15 amino acids. Germline-derived CDR1 and CDR2 are SGHAT and FQNNGV. In nucleotides, the CDR3 is TGTGCCAGCAGCAAAACTAGCGGGAGGATCGGGGAGCTGTTTTTT. Translated, it gives CASSKTSGRIGELFF.

This clonotype was recorded a few times. The V call is TRBV15, the J call TRBJ2-1; D gene unclear. The V and J ends lost 5 bases and 4 bases respectively, with 12 bases between them. The germline gives CDR1 LNHNV, CDR2 YYDKDF (reference sequence). CDR3 size: 14 residues. The CDR3 is CATSDHSGYNEQFF. The CDR3 DNA reads TGTGCCACCAGCGACCATAGTGGATACAATGAGCAGTTCTTC.

The V and J genes are TRBV12-3 or TRBV12-4 and TRBJ2-7; D may match TRBD1 or TRBD2 (5 bases each). V was cut by 1 base and J by 2 bases, with 15 bases left in between. This CDR3 is 16 amino acids long. The CDR3 DNA reads TGTGCCAGCAGTTTAGAAGGGACGATAAAGCCCTACGAGCAGTACTTC. Translated, it gives CASSLEGTIKPYEQYF.

In this sample, this clonotype turned up a few times. The chain combines TRBV29-1 with TRBJ2-7; tentative D call: TRBD1 (5 bases). CDR1 is SQVTM and CDR2 is ANQGSEA in the germline V gene. The V end was cut by 4 bases, the J end by 2 bases, with 12 bases between. The length of the CDR3 is 13 residues. CDR3 region: CSVVFQGTYEQYF. DNA for the CDR3: TGCAGCGTTGTCTTCCAGGGCACCTACGAGCAGTACTTC.

This clonotype was recorded a few times. This chain uses TRBV7-3 with TRBJ2-5; either TRBD1 or TRBD2 may fit D (5 bases each). The better agreement between TRBJ2-7 and the DNA end casts doubt on the J call. This CDR3 spans 13 amino acids. CDR1 is SGHTA and CDR2 is FQGTGA in the germline V gene. In nucleotides, the CDR3 is TGTGCCAGCAGCTGGGGACCTAGCTACGAGCAGTACTTC. Its protein is CASSWGPSYEQYF.

The chain uses TRBV6-2 or TRBV6-3 and TRBJ1-5, with D unclear. V was trimmed by 7 bases and J by 0 bases, leaving 13 bases between them. CDR3 size: 15 residues. Germline loops: CDR1 MNHEY, CDR2 SVGEGT. The CDR3: CASKRAPNSNQPQHF. In DNA form, the CDR3 reads TGTGCCAGCAAGAGGGCTCCGAATAGCAATCAGCCCCAGCATTTT.